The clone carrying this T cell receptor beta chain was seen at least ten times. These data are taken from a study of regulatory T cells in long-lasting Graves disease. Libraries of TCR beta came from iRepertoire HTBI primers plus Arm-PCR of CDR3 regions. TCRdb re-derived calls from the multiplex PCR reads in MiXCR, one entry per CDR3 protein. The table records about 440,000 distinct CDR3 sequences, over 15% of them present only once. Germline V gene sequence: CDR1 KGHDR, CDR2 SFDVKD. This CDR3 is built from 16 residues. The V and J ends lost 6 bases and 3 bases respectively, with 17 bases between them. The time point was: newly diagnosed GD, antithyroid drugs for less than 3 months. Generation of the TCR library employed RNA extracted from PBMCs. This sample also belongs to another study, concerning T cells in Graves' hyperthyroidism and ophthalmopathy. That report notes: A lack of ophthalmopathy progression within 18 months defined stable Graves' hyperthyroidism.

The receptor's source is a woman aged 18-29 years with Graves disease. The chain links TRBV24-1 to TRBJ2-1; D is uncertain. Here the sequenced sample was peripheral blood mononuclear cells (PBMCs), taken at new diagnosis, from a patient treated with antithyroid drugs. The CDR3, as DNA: TGTGCCACCAGTTCCGACCGGGCGAAGGGCTACAATGAGCAGTTCTTC. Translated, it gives CATSSDRAKGYNEQFF.